This paragraph covers one T cell receptor beta chain sequence. Method: immunoSEQ multiplex PCR; TCRdb's copy keeps in-frame clones and lacks some. The table records a few hundred thousand clones, around 85% of them present only once. The data were obtained in a study of blood T cell repertoires in COVID-19. The source of this sequence is a woman between 50 and 59 years old who had recovered from COVID-19. Sequenced material: PBMCs or T cells enriched from blood (not recorded which).

CDR3 coding DNA: TGTGCCAGCAGCTTAACGCGGAGCAGCCCTGAAGCTTTCTTT. Translating gives CASSLTRSSPEAFF. The rearrangement uses TRBV7-3 and TRBJ1-1; D not resolved. Trimming took 0 bases from V and 6 from J, leaving 11 bases between them. The CDR3 is 14 amino acids. CDR1 is SGHTA, CDR2 FQGTGA, per germline.